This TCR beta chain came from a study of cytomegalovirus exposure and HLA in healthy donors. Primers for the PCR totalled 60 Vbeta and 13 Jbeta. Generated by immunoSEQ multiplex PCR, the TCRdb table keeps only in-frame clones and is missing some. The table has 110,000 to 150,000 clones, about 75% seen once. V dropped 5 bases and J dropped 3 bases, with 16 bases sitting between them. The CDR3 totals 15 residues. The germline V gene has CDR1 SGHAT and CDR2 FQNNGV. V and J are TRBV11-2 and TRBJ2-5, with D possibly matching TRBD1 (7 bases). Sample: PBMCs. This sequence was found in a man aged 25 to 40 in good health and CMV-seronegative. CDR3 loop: CASSLRTGGKETQYF. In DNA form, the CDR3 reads TGTGCCAGCAGCCTAAGGACAGGAGGGAAAGAGACCCAGTACTTC.